This TCR beta chain comes out of a study of T cells in women clearing cervical HPV infection. About this clone itself: Sequencing ends 3 residues short of the CDR3 end; the germline J gene provides the rest.

Germline-derived CDR1 and CDR2 are DFQATT and SNEGSKA (reference sequence). The CDR3 length is 17 residues. J gave up 4 bases and V 2 bases, and 13 bases lay outside the gene matches. Method: immunoSEQ multiplex PCR; TCRdb's copy keeps in-frame clones and lacks some. The listing records tens of thousands of clones. The chain couples TRBV20-1 to TRBJ2-1; 8 bases line up with TRBD2. This TCR was sampled from a woman aged 18 to 75 with a cervical HPV16 infection that either progressed to CIN3+ or cleared (not recorded which). The material sequenced was blood buffy coat. The CDR3 loop is CSARPSLAGLMYNEQFF. The sequenced part of the CDR3 DNA is TGCAGTGCTAGACCTTCTCTAGCGGGTCTTATGTACAATGAG.